The clone carrying this TCR beta chain was counted ten times or more. Its specificity is not known. The TCRbeta library incorporated unique molecular identifiers. Each CDR3 protein is one row after TCRdb ran MiXCR on the PCR reads. The data show approximately 300,000 distinct CDR3 sequences, with about 9.5% seen just once and 7.5% held by the top ten. The record originates from a study of T-cell reconstitution after alpha-beta-depleted transplantation in children. Study-wide findings and caveats: T-cell counts and diversity were attributed mostly to newly produced T cells one year after transplant.

This specimen consisted of PBMCs, obtained before TCRalphabeta/CD19-depleted stem cell transplant. The TCR was taken from a boy younger than two with acute myeloid leukemia, due to receive a stem cell transplant.

CDR3 sequence reads: CASSLIEGETQYF. The CDR3 nucleotides read TGTGCCAGCAGTTTGATAGAGGGAGAGACCCAGTACTTC. The rearrangement links TRBV12-3 or TRBV12-4 to TRBJ2-5; D perhaps matches TRBD2 (5 bases). The CDR3 sequence is 13 residues long. Trimming left V 3 bases short and J 4 bases short, with 9 bases between.